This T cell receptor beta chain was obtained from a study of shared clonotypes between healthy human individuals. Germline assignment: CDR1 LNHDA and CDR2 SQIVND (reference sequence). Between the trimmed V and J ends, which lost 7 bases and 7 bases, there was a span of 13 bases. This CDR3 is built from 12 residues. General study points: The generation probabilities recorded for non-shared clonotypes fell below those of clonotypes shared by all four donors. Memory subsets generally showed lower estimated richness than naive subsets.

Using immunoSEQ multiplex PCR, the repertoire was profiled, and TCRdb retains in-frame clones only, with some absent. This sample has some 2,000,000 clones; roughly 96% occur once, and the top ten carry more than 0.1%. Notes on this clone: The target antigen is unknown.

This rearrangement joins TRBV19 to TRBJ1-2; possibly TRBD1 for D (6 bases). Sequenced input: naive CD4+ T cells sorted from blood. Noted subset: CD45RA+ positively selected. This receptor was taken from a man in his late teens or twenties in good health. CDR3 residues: CASTEQGGGYTF. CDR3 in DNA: TGTGCCAGTACCGAACAGGGAGGTGGCTACACCTTC.